This T cell receptor beta chain was recorded in a study of blood T cells in healthy people across ages. Study results and caveats: The study lacked donor CMV status, which possibly confounded expanded clonotype changes. Per million T cells, TCR beta diversity dropped roughly linearly as age increased. Compared with aged donors, long-lived donors showed fewer expanded clones, suggesting selection.

For the second PCR, which ran for about 7 to 11 cycles, a sample-barcoded 5' primer and a J-beta primer mix were used. Every single cDNA molecule received a tag from a template-switch adaptor with 12 random nucleotides. TCRdb processed the 5' RACE reads anew with MiXCR; each CDR3 protein has one entry. This sample has around 1,500,000 distinct CDR3 sequences; 25% to 30% occur once, and the top ten carry less than 9.5%. Germline assignment: CDR1 ENHRY and CDR2 SYGVKD. The ends lost 0 bases at V and 2 bases at J; junction bases unmatched: 4. The CDR3 contains 16 residues. This clonotype was detected many times. No antigen is known for it.

Source material: blood. The chain combines TRBV10-3 with TRBJ2-7; 10 nucleotides match TRBD1. The source is a woman aged 25 to 39 in good health. The CDR3 DNA sequence: TGTGCCATCAGTGAGTCCCCGGGGACAGGGGCCTACGAGCAGTACTTC. Translated, it gives CAISESPGTGAYEQYF.